This T cell receptor beta chain was found in a study of shared clonotypes between healthy human individuals. Measured with immunoSEQ multiplex PCR; TCRdb has only the in-frame clones, and not every one. There are 1.4 million or so clones in the sample; approximately 98.5% occur only once, and over 0.3% lies in the top ten. This CDR3 region has 16 residues. V dropped 0 bases and J dropped 2 bases, with 13 bases sitting between them. The germline gives CDR1 LGHNA, CDR2 YSLEER. With regard to this clone: The antigen remains undetermined.

Notes on the study in general: Though the depth was large, rarefaction showed that sorted-subset sequencing was incomplete. Sequencing depth was expected to affect clonotype sharing among donors.

The chain has TRBV4-3 and TRBJ1-1; D is ambiguous. This clonotype was obtained from a man aged 25 to 40 in good health. The sequenced sample consisted of naive CD4+ T cells sorted from blood. Sample subset: CD45RA+ positively selected. This chain's CDR3 is CASSQDHGGRNTEAFF. Here the CDR3 DNA reads TGCGCCAGCAGCCAAGATCATGGAGGGAGAAACACTGAAGCTTTCTTT.